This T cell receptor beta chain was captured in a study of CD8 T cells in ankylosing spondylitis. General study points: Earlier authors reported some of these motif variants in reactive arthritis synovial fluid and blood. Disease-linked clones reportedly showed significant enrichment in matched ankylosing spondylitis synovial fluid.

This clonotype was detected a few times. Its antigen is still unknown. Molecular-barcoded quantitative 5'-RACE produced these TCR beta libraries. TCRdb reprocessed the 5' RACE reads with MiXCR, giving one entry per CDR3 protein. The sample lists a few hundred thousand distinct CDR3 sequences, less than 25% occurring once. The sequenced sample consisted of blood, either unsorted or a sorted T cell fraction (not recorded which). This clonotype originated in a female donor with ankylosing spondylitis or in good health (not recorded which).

CDR3 sequence reads: CSARDVSGQSYNEQFF. The DNA for the CDR3 is TGCAGTGCTAGAGATGTCAGCGGGCAATCCTACAATGAGCAGTTCTTC. The gene calls are TRBV20-1 and TRBJ2-1; maybe TRBD2 (6 bases). Trimming removed 0 bases at V and 1 base at J, with 13 bases between. CDR1 and CDR2 (germline): DFQATT, SNEGSKA (reference sequence). The length of the CDR3 is 16 residues.